These T cell receptor beta chains were read from a single sample in a study of blood T cell repertoires in COVID-19. Profiled with immunoSEQ multiplex PCR; TCRdb holds only in-frame clones, not every one. Of 150,000 or so clones detected, about 79% appear once; the ten largest clones hold over 2.5%. Source material: PBMCs or T cells enriched from blood (not recorded which). These receptors originate from a woman between 50 and 59 years old who had recovered from COVID-19. The CDR3 runs from the conserved cysteine through the conserved F or W. Fields, in order: V gene, clone size, D gene, J gene, CDR3 DNA, CDR3 protein. A D gene is named only where the DNA matches it firmly. The size field is filled for only some rows; it gives once, few, many or a size class.

v_call: TRBV7-9; clone_size: -; d_call: -; j_call: TRBJ1-1; cdr3_nt: TGTGCCAGCAGTCCAAACACAGGGCTTGCTGAAGCTTTCTTT; cdr3_aa: CASSPNTGLAEAFF
v_call: TRBV9; clone_size: -; d_call: TRBD2; j_call: TRBJ2-2; cdr3_nt: TGTGCCAGCAGCGTAACTAGCGGGAGGTCCGGGGAGCTGTTTTTT; cdr3_aa: CASSVTSGRSGELFF
v_call: TRBV14; clone_size: few; d_call: TRBD2; j_call: TRBJ2-1; cdr3_nt: TGTGCCAGCAGCCAAGTTATGTGGCGGGAGGGCGGTGAGCAGTTCTTC; cdr3_aa: CASSQVMWREGGEQFF
v_call: TRBV9; clone_size: -; d_call: -; j_call: TRBJ2-1; cdr3_nt: TGTGCCAGCAGCGTAGGCGGGGTAAATGAGCAGTTCTTC; cdr3_aa: CASSVGGVNEQFF
v_call: TRBV7-9; clone_size: -; d_call: -; j_call: TRBJ2-5; cdr3_nt: TGTGCCAGCAGCGCCCCTCGTGGGGGCTTCGAGACCCAGTACTTC; cdr3_aa: CASSAPRGGFETQYF
v_call: TRBV6-5; clone_size: -; d_call: TRBD2; j_call: TRBJ2-7; cdr3_nt: TGTGCCAGCAGGTGGGGGGGTACCTACGAGCAGTACTTC; cdr3_aa: CASRWGGTYEQYF
v_call: TRBV4-2; clone_size: -; d_call: -; j_call: TRBJ1-1; cdr3_nt: TGTGCCAGCAGCCTACCCCCGGGGGGCTCTGAAGCTTTCTTT; cdr3_aa: CASSLPPGGSEAFF
v_call: TRBV6-5; clone_size: -; d_call: -; j_call: TRBJ1-1; cdr3_nt: TGTGCCAGCAGTTACTCGAAGATGAGGGGGAGAACTGAAGCTTTCTTT; cdr3_aa: CASSYSKMRGRTEAFF
v_call: TRBV18; clone_size: once; d_call: -; j_call: TRBJ1-2; cdr3_nt: TGTGCCAGCTCACCAGGGGAGGGCTACACCTTC; cdr3_aa: CASSPGEGYTF
v_call: TRBV2; clone_size: -; d_call: -; j_call: TRBJ1-6; cdr3_nt: TGTGCCAGCAGGGAGCGGGGGGCCTATAATTCACCCCTCCACTTT; cdr3_aa: CASRERGAYNSPLHF
v_call: TRBV7-9; clone_size: -; d_call: -; j_call: TRBJ1-4; cdr3_nt: TGTGCCACCGGGACAAATGAAAAACTGTTTTTT; cdr3_aa: CATGTNEKLFF
v_call: TRBV19; clone_size: -; d_call: TRBD2; j_call: TRBJ2-1; cdr3_nt: TGTGCCAGTACCCGGACTAGCCCAAATGAGCAGTTCTTC; cdr3_aa: CASTRTSPNEQFF
v_call: TRBV2; clone_size: -; d_call: -; j_call: TRBJ2-1; cdr3_nt: TGTGCCAGCAGTGAAGTCGGTGAGCAGTTCTTC; cdr3_aa: CASSEVGEQFF
v_call: TRBV5-1; clone_size: -; d_call: TRBD1; j_call: TRBJ1-2; cdr3_nt: TGCGCCAGCAGCGGACCGGGACAGGGGGCCTCTGGCTACACCTTC; cdr3_aa: CASSGPGQGASGYTF
v_call: TRBV4-1; clone_size: -; d_call: -; j_call: TRBJ1-4; cdr3_nt: TGCGCCAGCTGCCGGGGACTGGGTGGGGGGGCTAATGAAAAACTGTTTTTT; cdr3_aa: CASCRGLGGGANEKLFF
v_call: TRBV19; clone_size: -; d_call: TRBD1; j_call: TRBJ1-4; cdr3_nt: TGTGCCAGTAGTATGTTAAGGACAGGGGGTTTCCTTAATGAAAAACTGTTTTTT; cdr3_aa: CASSMLRTGGFLNEKLFF
v_call: TRBV9; clone_size: -; d_call: -; j_call: TRBJ2-3; cdr3_nt: TGTGCCAGCACCTTAATGGGGGGGCCAACAGATACGCAGTATTTT; cdr3_aa: CASTLMGGPTDTQYF
v_call: TRBV7-6; clone_size: -; d_call: -; j_call: TRBJ1-4; cdr3_nt: TGTGCCAGCAGCTTAGCAGGCGGTTCCACGGAAAAACTGTTTTTT; cdr3_aa: CASSLAGGSTEKLFF
v_call: TRBV11-2; clone_size: -; d_call: TRBD1; j_call: TRBJ1-5; cdr3_nt: TGTGCCAGCAGCGCCGGGACAGGAGAGCAGCCCCAGCATTTT; cdr3_aa: CASSAGTGEQPQHF
v_call: TRBV7-9; clone_size: -; d_call: TRBD1; j_call: TRBJ1-6; cdr3_nt: TGTGCCAGCAGCCGAACGACAGGGGGCGCGGAATCACCCCTCCACTTT; cdr3_aa: CASSRTTGGAESPLHF
v_call: TRBV5-1; clone_size: -; d_call: -; j_call: TRBJ2-2; cdr3_nt: TGCGCCAGCAGCTTGTTCGGGACAAGTAACACCGGGGAGCTGTTTTTT; cdr3_aa: CASSLFGTSNTGELFF
v_call: TRBV30; clone_size: -; d_call: TRBD1; j_call: TRBJ2-6; cdr3_nt: TGTGCCTGGAGCCGAGGACAGGGGATAGGGGCCAACGTCCTGACTTTC; cdr3_aa: CAWSRGQGIGANVLTF
v_call: TRBV24-1; clone_size: once; d_call: -; j_call: TRBJ2-3; cdr3_nt: TGTGCCACCAGTGACCCAACAACCTCAGGGGACACGCAGTATTTT; cdr3_aa: CATSDPTTSGDTQYF
v_call: TRBV9; clone_size: -; d_call: TRBD1; j_call: TRBJ2-1; cdr3_nt: TGTGCCAGCAGCGTAGTAGGACAGGGAATGTTAGGTGAGCAGTTCTTC; cdr3_aa: CASSVVGQGMLGEQFF